The next 11 T cell receptor beta chains were all read from a single sample in a study of T cell responses to AZD1222 COVID-19 vaccine. The repertoire was sequenced with immunoSEQ multiplex PCR; TCRdb's copy has only in-frame clones and lacks some. The sample carries approximately 100,000 clones, approximately 89% recorded once. The sequencing here drew on peripheral blood, taken 28 days after the second dose of the MenACWY control vaccine. The receptors derive from an adult who received the MenACWY meningococcal vaccine as a control.

This chain connects TRBV9 to TRBJ1-2; tentative D call: TRBD1 (5 bases). The germline V and J ends were trimmed by 4 bases and 8 bases, with 12 bases remaining between them. In germline, CDR1 is SGDLS, CDR2 YYNGEE. The CDR3 contains 12 residues. CDR3 nucleotides: TGTGCCAGCAGCCCTGGGGGGAGAGGCTACACCTTC. Amino acids: CASSPGGRGYTF. The full variable domain, its missing parts supplied by reference TRBV9 and TRBJ1-2, is DSGVTQTPKHLITATGQRVTLRCSPRSGDLSVYWYQQSLDQGLQFLIQYYNGEERAKGNILERFSAQQFPDLHSELNLSSLELGDSALYFCASSPGGRGYTFGSGTRLTVV.

This sequence joins TRBV28 and TRBJ1-5; 9 bases match TRBD1. The germline V gene encodes CDR1 MDHEN and CDR2 SYDVKM. This CDR3 has 15 residues. The junction had 7 bases not matched to a gene; V was cut back by 4 bases and J by 6 bases. The CDR3 region has the DNA TGTGCCAGCAGTTCGGGACAGGGAAGGATTCAGCCCCAGCATTTT. This sequence encodes CASSSGQGRIQPQHF. Based on the CDR3 plus reference TRBV28 and TRBJ1-5, the full variable domain is DVKVTQSSRYLVKRTGEKVFLECVQDMDHENMFWYRQDPGLGLRLIYFSYDVKMKEKGDIPEGYSVSREKKERFSLILESASTNQTSMYLCASSSGQGRIQPQHFGDGTRLSIL.

This chain joins TRBV3-1 (or the pseudogene TRBV3-2) and TRBJ2-5; 7 bases map to TRBD1. V was clipped by 2 bases and J by 4 bases; unmatched bases: 1. CDR3 length equals 13 residues. From germline, CDR1 is LGHDT and CDR2 YNNKEL (reference sequence). As DNA, the CDR3 is TGTGCCAGCAGCCAAAACAGGGGAGAGACCCAGTACTTC. It translates to CASSQNRGETQYF.

The chain links TRBV14 to TRBJ2-5; D not certain. V was cut by 4 bases and J by 5 bases, with 23 bases left in between. CDR3 length equals 17 residues. Germline values: CDR1 SGHDN, CDR2 FVKESK. CDR3 sequence reads: CASSRNTVQFTWETQYF. The CDR3 nucleotides read TGTGCCAGCAGCCGGAATACAGTGCAGTTTACATGGGAGACCCAGTACTTC. The complete variable domain, with remaining parts taken from reference TRBV14 and TRBJ2-5, reads EAGVTQFPSHSVIEKGQTVTLRCDPISGHDNLYWYRRVMGKEIKFLLHFVKESKQDESGMPNNRFLAERTGGTYSTLKVQPAELEDSGVYFCASSRNTVQFTWETQYFGPGTRLLVL.

A single count supports this clone. The chain has TRBV9 and TRBJ1-2; D uncertain. CDR3 length: 15 residues. From germline, CDR1 is SGDLS and CDR2 YYNGEE. V was cut by 4 bases and J by 0 bases, with 13 bases left in between. The CDR3 nucleotides are TGTGCCAGCAGCCCCAACCAGTATACTAACTATGGCTACACCTTC. Translating it yields CASSPNQYTNYGYTF.

The chain recombines TRBV5-1 with TRBJ2-7; TRBD2 aligns across 12 bases. The ends lost 3 bases at V and 1 base at J; junction bases unmatched: 11. CDR3 size: 18 residues. The germline gives CDR1 SGHRS, CDR2 YFSETQ. DNA of the CDR3: TGCGCCAGCAGCTGGACTAGCGGGGATCATTTTTGGTCCTACGAGCAGTACTTC. It codes for CASSWTSGDHFWSYEQYF.

This chain connects TRBV10-1 to TRBJ2-1, with D hard to call. V lost 4 bases and J lost 2, with 12 bases in between. The germline gives CDR1 WNHNN, CDR2 SYGVQD (reference sequence). There are 15 residues in the CDR3. The CDR3 sequence is CASSGLNSAYNEQFF. The CDR3 bases are TGCGCCAGCAGTGGCCTAAACAGCGCCTACAATGAGCAGTTCTTC.

V usage is TRBV5-6 and J usage is TRBJ2-7; a weak D match, TRBD2 (6 bases). The germline V and J ends were trimmed by 0 bases and 2 bases, with 9 bases remaining between them. Per germline, CDR1 SGHDT and CDR2 YYEEEE. The CDR3 runs to 14 residues. The CDR3 protein is CASSLAWGAYEQYF. The CDR3 DNA reads as TGTGCCAGCAGCTTGGCGTGGGGGGCCTACGAGCAGTACTTC. The variable domain in full, with the rest retrieved from reference TRBV5-6 and TRBJ2-7, is DAGVTQSPTHLIKTRGQQVTLRCSPKSGHDTVSWYQQALGQGPQFIFQYYEEEERQRGNFPDRFSGHQFPNYSSELNVNALLLGDSALYLCASSLAWGAYEQYFGPGTRLTVT.

This rearrangement joins TRBV7-6 to TRBJ1-2; D remains unclear. This CDR3 is built from 12 residues. Trimming removed 4 bases from V and 7 bases from J, with 10 bases in between. The germline V gene encodes CDR1 SGHVS and CDR2 FNYEAQ. CDR3 protein: CASSSASFGYTF. The CDR3 DNA reads as TGTGCCAGCAGCTCCGCTTCTTTTGGCTACACCTTC. Complete variable domain (other parts from reference TRBV7-6 and TRBJ1-2): GAGVSQSPRYKVTKRGQDVALRCDPISGHVSLYWYRQALGQGPEFLTYFNYEAQQDKSGLPNDRFSAERPEGSISTLTIQRTEQRDSAMYRCASSSASFGYTFGSGTRLTVV.

The J gene is TRBJ2-1, the V gene TRBV7-2; 8 nucleotides align to TRBD2. Germline V gene lookup returns CDR1 SGHTA and CDR2 FQGNSA. After removal of 7 bases from V and 10 bases from J, the junction contained 18 bases not matched to a gene. The CDR3 has 16 residues. CDR3 region: CASNKGASGQMREQFF. CDR3 nucleotides: TGTGCCAGCAACAAAGGGGCTAGCGGGCAAATGCGGGAGCAGTTCTTC.

This clone was observed a single time. The rearrangement joins TRBV7-9 to TRBJ1-1; 8 nucleotides match TRBD1. This CDR3 region has 17 residues. Germline lookup yields CDR1 SEHNR and CDR2 FQNEAQ (reference sequence). J lost 0 bases, V lost 2 bases, and 8 bases had no gene match. Here the CDR3 reads CASSLYRDRYLNTEAFF. The CDR3 coding sequence is TGTGCCAGCAGCTTATACCGGGACAGGTATCTGAACACTGAAGCTTTCTTT.